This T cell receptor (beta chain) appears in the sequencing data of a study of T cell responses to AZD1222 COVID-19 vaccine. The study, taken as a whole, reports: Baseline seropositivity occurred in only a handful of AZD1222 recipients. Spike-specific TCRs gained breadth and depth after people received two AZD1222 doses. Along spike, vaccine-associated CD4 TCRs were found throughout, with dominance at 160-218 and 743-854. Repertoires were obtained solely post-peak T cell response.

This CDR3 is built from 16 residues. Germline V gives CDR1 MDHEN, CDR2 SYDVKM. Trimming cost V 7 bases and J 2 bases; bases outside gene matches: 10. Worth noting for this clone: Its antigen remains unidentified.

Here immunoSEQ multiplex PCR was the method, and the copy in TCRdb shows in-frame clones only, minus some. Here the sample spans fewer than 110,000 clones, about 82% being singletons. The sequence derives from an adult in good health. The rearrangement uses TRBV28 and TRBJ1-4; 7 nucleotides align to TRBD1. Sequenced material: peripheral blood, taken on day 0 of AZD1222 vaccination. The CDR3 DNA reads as TGTGCCAGCACCCCTCTTGCGGACAGGACTAATGAAAAACTGTTTTTT. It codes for CASTPLADRTNEKLFF. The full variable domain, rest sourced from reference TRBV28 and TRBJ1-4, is DVKVTQSSRYLVKRTGEKVFLECVQDMDHENMFWYRQDPGLGLRLIYFSYDVKMKEKGDIPEGYSVSREKKERFSLILESASTNQTSMYLCASTPLADRTNEKLFFGSGTQLSVL.